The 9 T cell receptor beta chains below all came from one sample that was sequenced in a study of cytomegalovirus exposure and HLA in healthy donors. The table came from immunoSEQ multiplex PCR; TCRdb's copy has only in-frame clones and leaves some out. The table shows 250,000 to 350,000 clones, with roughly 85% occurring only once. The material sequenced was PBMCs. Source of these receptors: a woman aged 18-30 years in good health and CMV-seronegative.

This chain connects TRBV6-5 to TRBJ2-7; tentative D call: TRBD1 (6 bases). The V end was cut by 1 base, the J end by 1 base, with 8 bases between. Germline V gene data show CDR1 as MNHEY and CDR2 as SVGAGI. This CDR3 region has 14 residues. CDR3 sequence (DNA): TGTGCCAGCAGTTACTGGGGACAATCCTACGAGCAGTACTTC. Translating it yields CASSYWGQSYEQYF.

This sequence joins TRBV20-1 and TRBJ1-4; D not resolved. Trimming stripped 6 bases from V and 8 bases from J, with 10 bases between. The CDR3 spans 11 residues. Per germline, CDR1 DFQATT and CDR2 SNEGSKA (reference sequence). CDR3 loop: CSAPGLEKLFF. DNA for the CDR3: TGCAGTGCCCCCGGGTTAGAAAAACTGTTTTTT.

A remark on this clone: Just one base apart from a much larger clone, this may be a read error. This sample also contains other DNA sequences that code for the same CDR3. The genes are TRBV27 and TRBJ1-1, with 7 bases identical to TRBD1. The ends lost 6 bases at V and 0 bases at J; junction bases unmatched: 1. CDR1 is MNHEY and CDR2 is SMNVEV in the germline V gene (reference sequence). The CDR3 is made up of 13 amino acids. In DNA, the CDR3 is TGTGCCAGCAGGGGGACAGTGAACACTGAAGCTTTCTTT. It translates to CASRGTVNTEAFF.

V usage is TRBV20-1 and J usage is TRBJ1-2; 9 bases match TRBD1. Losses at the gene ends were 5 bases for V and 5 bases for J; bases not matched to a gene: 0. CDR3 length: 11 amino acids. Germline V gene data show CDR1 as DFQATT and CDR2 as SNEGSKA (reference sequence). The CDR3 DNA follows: TGCAGTGCTGGACAGGGGTATGGCTACACCTTC. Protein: CSAGQGYGYTF.

The CDR3 region has the DNA TGCGCCAGCAGCCTTCCGGGGGAGGGACATGGCTACACCTTC. It encodes CASSLPGEGHGYTF. The chain carries TRBV5-1 and TRBJ1-2, with D possibly matching TRBD1 (5 bases). Germline CDR1 is SGHRS and CDR2 is YFSETQ. This CDR3 is built from 14 residues. V dropped 4 bases and J dropped 6 bases, with 16 bases sitting between them.

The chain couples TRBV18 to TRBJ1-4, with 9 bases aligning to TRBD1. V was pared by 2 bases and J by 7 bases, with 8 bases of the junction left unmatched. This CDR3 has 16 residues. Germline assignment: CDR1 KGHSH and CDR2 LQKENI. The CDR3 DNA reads TGTGCCAGCTCACCAAGCAGGGACAGGGCTGGTGAAAAACTGTTTTTT. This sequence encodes CASSPSRDRAGEKLFF.

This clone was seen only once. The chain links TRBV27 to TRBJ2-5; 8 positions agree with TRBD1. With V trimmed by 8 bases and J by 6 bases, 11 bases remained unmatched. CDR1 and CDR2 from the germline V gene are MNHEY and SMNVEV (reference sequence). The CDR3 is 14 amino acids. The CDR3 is CASPGTGNWKTQYF. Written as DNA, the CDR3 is TGTGCCAGCCCTGGGACAGGTAATTGGAAGACCCAGTACTTC.

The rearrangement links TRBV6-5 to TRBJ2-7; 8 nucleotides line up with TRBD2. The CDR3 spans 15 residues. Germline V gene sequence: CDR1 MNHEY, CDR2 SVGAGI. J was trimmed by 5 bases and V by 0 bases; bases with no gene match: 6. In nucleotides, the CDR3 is TGTGCCAGCAGTTACTCACCGGGACTAGGAAACGAGCAGTACTTC. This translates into CASSYSPGLGNEQYF.

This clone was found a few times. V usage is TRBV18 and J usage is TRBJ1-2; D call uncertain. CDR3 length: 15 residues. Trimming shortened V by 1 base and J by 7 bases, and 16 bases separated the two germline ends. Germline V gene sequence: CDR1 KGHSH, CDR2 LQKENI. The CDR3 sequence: CASSPQEYSFFGYTF. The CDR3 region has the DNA TGTGCCAGCTCACCACAAGAGTACAGCTTCTTTGGCTACACCTTC.